What follows is one T cell receptor beta chain and its context. There is no known antigen for this receptor. Germline and junction disagree at one end, which may indicate a read error. Libraries were made using the immunoSEQ multiplex PCR assay. For TCR sequencing, RNA was extracted from every sample and reverse transcribed into cDNA to serve as template. First-strand cDNA was synthesized using SuperScript III with a 2:1 mix of oligo-dT and random hexamers. A synthetic immune receptor repertoire was used to assess amplification bias, and residual bias was removed computationally. For the original study's pipeline: After raw reads were preprocessed to remove errors, the CDR3 was defined following IMGT conventions as running from the conserved cysteine to phenylalanine. Clonality was computed as 1 minus the Shannon entropy, with the entropy normalized by log2 of the number of productive unique TCRs. CD4 or CD8 identity of scalp clones was inferred by cross-referencing scalp TCRbeta sequences with sorted blood CD4 and CD8 repertoires. TCRdb provides this immuneACCESS table in a form limited to in-frame rearrangements. Some clones are lacking; in checked studies, under half of them reflect an unresolved V gene, and why the rest are absent is not known. From that table come the V and J calls and clone size; the DNA was used to work out D and trimming. The sample has approximately 210,000 clones on record, 50% to 60% of them singletons. The ten largest clones capture around 3% of the sample.

CDR1 and CDR2 (SSHAT, FNYEAQ) derive from the germline V gene (reference sequence). The CDR3 measures 17 amino acids from cysteine to phenylalanine. Only the CDR3 part of the read is kept: 51 bases, read in frame from the first base. The data were taken from a study of CD8+ T cells in alopecia areata listed by TCRdb under 2018. Notes on the research overall: Treated patients were enrolled in an open-label pilot trial of oral tofacitinib, 5 to 10 mg twice daily, for moderate-to-severe alopecia areata. In treated patients, disease severity was measured using the SALT score, which gives the percentage of scalp surface area affected. Scalp clonality was compared among normal scalp (n=4), patchy alopecia areata scalp (n=8), and alopecia totalis/universalis scalp (n=8). TCRbeta CDR3 regions were amplified by immunoSEQ multiplex PCR using 35 Vbeta forward and 13 Jbeta reverse primers. Tofacitinib-treated patients had biopsies at baseline and at 4 and 24 weeks of treatment, with a later scalp biopsy in several patients. To study T cell clonal expansion in alopecia areata, the researchers applied high-throughput TCRbeta sequencing to both the C3H/HeJ mouse model and human patients. The RNA source kit depended on sample type: the PAXgene miRNA kit for fixed scalp, the miRNeasy kit for PBMCs, and the RNeasy kit for mouse skin. In humans, TCRbeta sequencing was performed on scalp tissue and on sorted CD4+ and CD8+ peripheral blood T cells from healthy controls and from patients with patchy or totalis/universalis alopecia areata. Tofacitinib was administered for 6 to 18 months, and 6 months of follow-up off drug were then conducted to assess delayed response and recurrence. Summary of the overall study and its limitations: With tofacitinib, both scalp clonality and the number of expanded CD8+ clones among the top 100 scalp clones went down significantly. Compared with normal scalp, lesional scalp had higher clonality and more expanded CD8+ clones, particularly in alopecia totalis/universalis, a pattern that suggests antigenic drive. TCR sequences shared between patients were less clear than in mice, possibly partly because of HLA diversity in the patient population. During tofacitinib treatment, many expanded lesional clones stuck around in both scalp and blood, and this persistence may partly explain why relapse happens after treatment is stopped. Because the treated cohort was small and included a single nonresponder, larger studies are needed to assess links between baseline CD8+ expansion and response. Unlike mouse skin, which is dominated by gammadelta T cells, normal human skin has resident alphabeta T cells that are also sequenced, and this complicates analysis of the scalp TCR repertoire.

Read against the paper, the sample's time point label means: around 4 weeks on oral tofacitinib. The treatment or condition label here, explained by the study, means: oral pan-JAK inhibitor, 5-10 mg twice daily. From alopecia areata patients, peripheral blood was collected along with lesional scalp punch biopsies. PBMCs were isolated by density centrifugation and stained for CD3, CD4 and CD8, and CD4+ and CD8+ T cells were sorted on a FACSAria. This chain joins TRBV7-7 to TRBJ2-1; perhaps TRBD1 is the D gene, with 6 bases matching. This sample comprised CD4+ T cells sorted from blood, obtained at week 4, from a patient treated with tofacitinib. This receptor was identified in a human donor with alopecia areata. The CDR3 sequence is CASSFTDRLSSYNEQFF. The bases read TGTGCTAGCAGCTTTACCGACAGGCTTAGCTCCTACAATGAGCAGTTCTTC.